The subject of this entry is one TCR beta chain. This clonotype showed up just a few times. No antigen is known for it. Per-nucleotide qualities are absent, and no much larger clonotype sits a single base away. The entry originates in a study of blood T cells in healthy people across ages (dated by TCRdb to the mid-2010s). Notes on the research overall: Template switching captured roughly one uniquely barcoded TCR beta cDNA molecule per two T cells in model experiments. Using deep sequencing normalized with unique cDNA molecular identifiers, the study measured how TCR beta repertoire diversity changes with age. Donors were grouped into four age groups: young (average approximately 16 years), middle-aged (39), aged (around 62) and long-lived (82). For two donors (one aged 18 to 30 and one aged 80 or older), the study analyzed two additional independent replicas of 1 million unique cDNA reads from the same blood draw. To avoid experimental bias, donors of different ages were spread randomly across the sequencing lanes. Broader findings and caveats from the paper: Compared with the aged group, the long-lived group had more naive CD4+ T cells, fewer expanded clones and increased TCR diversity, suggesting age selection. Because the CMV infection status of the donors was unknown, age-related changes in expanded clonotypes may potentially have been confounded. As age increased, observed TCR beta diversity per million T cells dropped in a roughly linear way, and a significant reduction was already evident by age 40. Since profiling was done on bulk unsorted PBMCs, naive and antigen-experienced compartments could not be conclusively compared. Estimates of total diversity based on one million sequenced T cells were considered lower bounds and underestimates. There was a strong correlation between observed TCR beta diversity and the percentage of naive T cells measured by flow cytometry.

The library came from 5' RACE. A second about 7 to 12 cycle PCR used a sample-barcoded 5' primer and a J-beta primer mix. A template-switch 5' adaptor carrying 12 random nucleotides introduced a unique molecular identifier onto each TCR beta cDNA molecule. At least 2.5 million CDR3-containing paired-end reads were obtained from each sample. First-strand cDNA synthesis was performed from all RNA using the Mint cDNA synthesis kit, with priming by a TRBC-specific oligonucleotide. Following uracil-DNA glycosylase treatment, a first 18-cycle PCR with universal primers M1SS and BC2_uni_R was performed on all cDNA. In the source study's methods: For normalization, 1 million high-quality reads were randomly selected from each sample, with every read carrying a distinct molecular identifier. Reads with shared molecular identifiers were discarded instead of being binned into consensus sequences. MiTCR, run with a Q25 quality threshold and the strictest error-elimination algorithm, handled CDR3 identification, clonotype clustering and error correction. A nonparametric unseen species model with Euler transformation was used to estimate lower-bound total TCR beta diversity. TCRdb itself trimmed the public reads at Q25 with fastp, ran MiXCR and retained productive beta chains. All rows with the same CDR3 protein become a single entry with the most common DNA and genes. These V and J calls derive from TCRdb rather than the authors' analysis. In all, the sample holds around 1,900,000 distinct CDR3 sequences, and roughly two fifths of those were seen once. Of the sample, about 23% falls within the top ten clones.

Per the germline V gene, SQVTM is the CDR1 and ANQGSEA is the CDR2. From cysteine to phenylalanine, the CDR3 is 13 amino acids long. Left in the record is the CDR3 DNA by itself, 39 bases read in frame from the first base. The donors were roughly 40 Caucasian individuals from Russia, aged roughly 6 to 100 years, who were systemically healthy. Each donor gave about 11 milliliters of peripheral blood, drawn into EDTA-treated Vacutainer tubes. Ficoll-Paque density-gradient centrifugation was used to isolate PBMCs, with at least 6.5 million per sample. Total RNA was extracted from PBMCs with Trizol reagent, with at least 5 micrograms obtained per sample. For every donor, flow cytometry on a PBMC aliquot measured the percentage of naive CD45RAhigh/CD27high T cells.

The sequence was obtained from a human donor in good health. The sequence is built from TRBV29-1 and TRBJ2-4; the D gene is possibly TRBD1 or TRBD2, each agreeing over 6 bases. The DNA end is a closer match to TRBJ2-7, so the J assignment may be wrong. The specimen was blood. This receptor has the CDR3 CSVYAGQSDEQYF. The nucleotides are TGCAGCGTTTATGCGGGACAATCGGACGAGCAGTACTTC.